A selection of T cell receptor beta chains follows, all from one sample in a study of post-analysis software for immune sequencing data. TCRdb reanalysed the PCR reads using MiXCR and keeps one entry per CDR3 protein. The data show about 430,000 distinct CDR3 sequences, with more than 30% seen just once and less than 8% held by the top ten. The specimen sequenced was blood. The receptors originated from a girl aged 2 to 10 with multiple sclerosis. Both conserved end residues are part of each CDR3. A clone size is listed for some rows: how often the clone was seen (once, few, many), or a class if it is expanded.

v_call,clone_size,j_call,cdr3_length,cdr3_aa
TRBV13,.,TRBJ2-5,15,CASSIGDRVQETQYF
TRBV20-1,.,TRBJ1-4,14,CSARDTATNEKLFF
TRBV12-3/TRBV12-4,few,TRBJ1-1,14,CASTRQIMNTEAFF
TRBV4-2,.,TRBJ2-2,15,CASSHAREGTGELFF
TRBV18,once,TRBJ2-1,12,CASSPPGGEQFF
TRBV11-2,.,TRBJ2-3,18,CASSRPPEGAGSPDTQYF
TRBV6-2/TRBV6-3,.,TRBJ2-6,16,CASSSGGASGANVLTF
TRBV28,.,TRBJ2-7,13,CASSLGQEREQYF
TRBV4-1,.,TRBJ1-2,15,CASSQDRQVNYGYTF
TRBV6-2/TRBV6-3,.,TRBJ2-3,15,CASSYIAEVTDTQYF
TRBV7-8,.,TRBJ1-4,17,CASSSGTPFATNEKLFF
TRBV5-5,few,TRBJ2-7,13,CASSENVPAGQYF
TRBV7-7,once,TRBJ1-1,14,CASGGGRQNTEAFF
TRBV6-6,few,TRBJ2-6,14,CASSSRDGANVLTF
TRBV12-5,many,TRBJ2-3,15,CASGFAGLLADTQYF
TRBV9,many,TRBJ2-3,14,CASSDRLGTDTQYF
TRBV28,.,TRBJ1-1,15,CASTPQGASVAEAFF
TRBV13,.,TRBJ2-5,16,CASSLSRTGGWETQYF
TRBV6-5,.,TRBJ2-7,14,CASSYDGRDYEQYF
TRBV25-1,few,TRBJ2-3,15,CATRPGQGAGDTQYF
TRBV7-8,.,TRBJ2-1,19,CASSPPNRGPRSSYNEQFF
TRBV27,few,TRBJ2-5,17,CASSLSVPREGRGTQYF
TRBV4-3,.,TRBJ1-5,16,CASSQDRLGYNQPQHF
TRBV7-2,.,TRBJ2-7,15,CASSLHGLDSYEQYF
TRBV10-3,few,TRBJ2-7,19,CATSFVSGRGYPSSYEQYF
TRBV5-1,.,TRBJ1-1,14,CASSFDRAQDEAFF
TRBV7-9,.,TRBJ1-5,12,CASSRGNQPQHF
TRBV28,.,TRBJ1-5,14,CASSLIGVGQPQHF
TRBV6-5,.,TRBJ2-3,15,CASSPQVRGTDTQYF
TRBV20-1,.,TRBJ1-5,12,CSARANNQPQHF
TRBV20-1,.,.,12,CSARDRGDEQYF
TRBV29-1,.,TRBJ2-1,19,CSVEGITDLGLQPYNEQFF
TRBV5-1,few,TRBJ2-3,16,CASSEPTSGFTDTQYF
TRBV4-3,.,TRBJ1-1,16,CASSQDITEGHTEAFF
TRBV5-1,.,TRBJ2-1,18,CASSLDRASRGNYNEQFF
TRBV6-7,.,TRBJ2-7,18,CASSYSRTGDRASYEQYF
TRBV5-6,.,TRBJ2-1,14,CANSRPGGANEQFF
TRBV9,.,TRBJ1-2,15,CASSVDRNSGYGYTF
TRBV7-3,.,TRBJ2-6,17,CASSLRNPSSGANVLTF
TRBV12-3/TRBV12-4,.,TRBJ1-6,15,CASRSGGSDNSPLHF
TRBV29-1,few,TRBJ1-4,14,CSAGLRAGGEKLFF
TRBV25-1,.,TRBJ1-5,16,CASSEDRGAGNQPQHF
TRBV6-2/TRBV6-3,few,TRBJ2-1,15,CASTQTELINNEQFF
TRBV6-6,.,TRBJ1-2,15,CASSYTGHGTYGYTF
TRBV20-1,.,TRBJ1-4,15,CSAPNPGRPNEKLFF
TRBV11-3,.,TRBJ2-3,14,CASSSTDGSDTQYF
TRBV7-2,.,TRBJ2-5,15,CASSRQGNEDYEQYF
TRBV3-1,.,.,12,CASSQDYGEQYF
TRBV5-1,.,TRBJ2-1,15,CASRLTGGGYNEQFF
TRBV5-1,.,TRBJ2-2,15,CASSVTEENTGELFF
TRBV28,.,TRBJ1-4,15,CASSWRSGGFGKLFF
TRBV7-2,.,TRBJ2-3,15,CASSQRESRTDTQYF
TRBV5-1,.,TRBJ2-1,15,CASSLDGSGKALQFF